The next 21 T cell receptor beta chains were all read from a single sample in a study of blood T cell repertoires in COVID-19 (dated by TCRdb to 2020 to 2021). To prepare the library, the immunoSEQ multiplex PCR assay was applied. TCRdb's version of the immuneACCESS table is confined to in-frame rearrangements and falls short of the full clone set. An unresolved V gene accounts for under half of the shortfall where checked; the remainder is of unknown origin. A total of some 120,000 clones appear in this sample, about 83% of them only once. About 5.4% of the sample rests with the top ten. Sequencing used peripheral blood. These TCRs come from a man aged 80 or over with active or convalescent COVID-19.

The V gene is TRBV30, the J gene TRBJ1-6, with D uncertain. CDR1 GTSNPN and CDR2 SVGIG come from the germline V gene (reference sequence). Trimming left V 3 bases short and J 8 bases short, with 14 bases between. The CDR3 totals 14 residues. The CDR3 DNA reads as TGTGCCTGGAGAGCCCTCTCATTCGATTCACCCCTCCACTTT. Its protein product is CAWRALSFDSPLHF.

This chain links TRBV7-2 with TRBJ2-5; 8 nucleotides agree with TRBD1. Germline trimming cut 5 bases from V and 2 bases from J; bases unmatched to any gene: 7. CDR3 size: 15 residues. The germline CDR1 and CDR2 sequences are SGHTA and FQGNSA. The CDR3 DNA sequence: TGTGCCAGCAGCCCCAACAGGGGGGAACAAGAGACCCAGTACTTC. Its translation is CASSPNRGEQETQYF.

The chain is built from TRBV27 and TRBJ1-2; D might be TRBD1 (6 bases). Germline V lookup: CDR1 MNHEY, CDR2 SMNVEV (reference sequence). The V and J ends lost 2 bases and 5 bases respectively, with 9 bases between them. The length of the CDR3 is 13 residues. Here the CDR3 reads CASSLQGSYGYTF. The DNA for the CDR3 is TGTGCCAGCAGTTTACAGGGGTCGTATGGCTACACCTTC.

The sample holds one count of this clone. V gene TRBV7-2 combines with J gene TRBJ1-4; a possible D gene is TRBD1 (5 bases). The CDR3 contains 13 residues. V gave up 5 bases and J gave up 10 bases, with 14 bases separating them. The germline CDR1 and CDR2 sequences are SGHTA and FQGNSA. DNA of the CDR3: TGTGCCAGCAGCCAAAACAGGAAGGGAAAACTGTTTTTT. Encoded protein: CASSQNRKGKLFF.

The J gene is TRBJ2-4, the V gene TRBV5-1; TRBD2 aligns across 11 bases. In germline, CDR1 is SGHRS, CDR2 YFSETQ. CDR3 size: 17 residues. The trim removed 4 bases at V and 0 bases at J, leaving 6 bases unmatched. The CDR3 here is CASSPGTSGLAKNIQYF. The DNA of the CDR3 is TGCGCCAGCAGCCCCGGGACTAGCGGTCTAGCCAAAAACATTCAGTACTTC.

This clone was picked up one time. The gene calls are TRBV11-2 and TRBJ1-4; D is undetermined. The CDR3 runs to 14 residues. Trimming removed 5 bases at V and 7 bases at J, with 14 bases between. Germline V gene lookup returns CDR1 SGHAT and CDR2 FQNNGV. CDR3 sequence (DNA): TGTGCCAGCAGCCAATGGGAAGGGAGTGAAAAACTGTTTTTT. It encodes CASSQWEGSEKLFF.

The V gene is TRBV27, the J gene TRBJ2-5, with D unresolved. Germline CDR1 reads MNHEY; CDR2 reads SMNVEV (reference sequence). The CDR3 covers 16 residues. Trimming shortened V by 5 bases and J by 4 bases, and 20 bases separated the two germline ends. Here the CDR3 DNA reads TGTGCCAGCAGTCCAACTTACTACGCCGCTACAGAGACCCAGTACTTC. Translated: CASSPTYYAATETQYF.

The chain combines TRBV6-1 with TRBJ1-1; D uncertain. V shed 3 bases and J shed 0 bases, with 8 bases lying between them. The CDR3 has 14 residues. CDR1 is MNHNS and CDR2 is SASEGT in the germline V gene. CDR3 in amino acids: CASSEEGLNTEAFF. CDR3 DNA: TGTGCCAGCAGTGAGGAGGGATTGAACACTGAAGCTTTCTTT.

V and J are TRBV5-6 and TRBJ2-1; D unclear. The V and J ends lost 2 bases and 0 bases respectively, with 9 bases between them. The CDR3 is made up of 15 amino acids. Germline V lookup: CDR1 SGHDT, CDR2 YYEEEE. CDR3 in amino acids: CASSLRSGSYNEQFF. CDR3 DNA: TGTGCCAGCAGCTTACGTTCAGGCTCCTACAATGAGCAGTTCTTC.

The chain couples TRBV19 to TRBJ1-2; no clear D gene. The germline V gene encodes CDR1 LNHDA and CDR2 SQIVND (reference sequence). The V end lost 3 bases, the J end lost 0 bases, and 8 bases lay between the germline ends. This CDR3 is built from 14 residues. CDR3 coding DNA: TGTGCCAGTAGTATCTGGAGAGCTAACTATGGCTACACCTTC. The encoded protein is CASSIWRANYGYTF.

The V call is TRBV18, the J call TRBJ2-1; D remains ambiguous. V lost 3 bases and J lost 1, with 4 bases in between. This CDR3 has 13 residues. The germline gives CDR1 KGHSH, CDR2 LQKENI. The CDR3 DNA is TGTGCCAGCTCACCGGAGTCCTACAATGAGCAGTTCTTC. This codes for CASSPESYNEQFF. Full variable domain (missing parts from reference TRBV18 and TRBJ2-1): NAGVMQNPRHLVRRRGQEARLRCSPMKGHSHVYWYRQLPEEGLKFMVYLQKENIIDESGMPKERFSAEFPKEGPSILRIQQVVRGDSAAYFCASSPESYNEQFFGPGTRLTVL.

The J gene is TRBJ1-6, the V gene TRBV3-1 (or the pseudogene TRBV3-2); D is perhaps TRBD1 (6 bases). CDR3 length: 14 residues. V lost 5 bases to trimming and J lost 9 bases, with 14 bases between them. Germline V gene data show CDR1 as LGHDT and CDR2 as YNNKEL (reference sequence). The CDR3 DNA reads as TGTGCCAGCAGCACCTTGGGGGGGCGTTCACCCCTCCACTTT. It yields the protein CASSTLGGRSPLHF.

This clone was seen only once. This chain uses TRBV7-2 with TRBJ2-3; D possibly corresponds to TRBD2 (7 bases). This CDR3 is 15 amino acids long. Germline lookup yields CDR1 SGHTA and CDR2 FQGNSA. Trimming stripped 1 base from V and 4 bases from J, with 12 bases between. The CDR3 bases are TGTGCCAGCAGCTTAGTGTGGGGGGGCCCAGATACGCAGTATTTT. This gives the protein CASSLVWGGPDTQYF.

The chain has TRBV2 and TRBJ2-3, with 10 bases aligning to TRBD1. The CDR3 is 17 residues long. V shed 0 bases and J 6 bases; nucleotides not matched to a gene: 9. CDR1 is SNHLY and CDR2 is FYNNEI in the germline V gene. This CDR3 reads CASSEARGTGEGDTQYF. The CDR3 DNA reads TGTGCCAGCAGTGAAGCCCGCGGGACAGGGGAGGGGGATACGCAGTATTTT.

This clone was seen once. J is TRBJ1-1 and V is TRBV7-2; unclear D gene. Germline CDR1 reads SGHTA; CDR2 reads FQGNSA. The length of the CDR3 is 14 residues. Trimming pared 0 bases from V and 0 bases from J, leaving 5 bases between. The CDR3 loop reads CASSLALVNTEAFF. DNA of the CDR3: TGTGCCAGCAGCTTAGCACTTGTGAACACTGAAGCTTTCTTT.

The V call is TRBV19, the J call TRBJ1-1; D is ambiguous. V lost 3 bases and J 0 bases, leaving 8 bases between the germline ends. CDR1 and CDR2 (germline): LNHDA, SQIVND (reference sequence). The CDR3 is 14 residues long. In nucleotides, the CDR3 is TGTGCCAGTAGTATCCGGGTTTTGAACACTGAAGCTTTCTTT. It encodes CASSIRVLNTEAFF.

CDR3 bases: TGCGCCCATGACAGGACTAGCGGGGGCCTCCTGCTAGCCAAAAACATTCAGTACTTC. It encodes CAHDRTSGGLLLAKNIQYF. This chain connects TRBV23-1 to TRBJ2-4; 13 positions match TRBD2. TRBV23-1 is an ORF for which the function is uncertain. The ends lost 11 bases at V and 0 bases at J; junction bases unmatched: 16. The CDR3 is 19 residues long.

This clone appeared a single time. The J gene is TRBJ2-1, the V gene TRBV7-8, with TRBD1 identical over 10 bases. CDR1 is SGHVS, CDR2 FQNEAQ, per germline. This CDR3 is built from 14 residues. J lost 8 bases, V lost 1 base, and 2 bases had no gene match. The CDR3 DNA sequence: TGTGCCAGCAGCTTAGTTGGACAGGGGGATGAGCAGTTCTTC. This gives the protein CASSLVGQGDEQFF.

This clone occurred once. The chain carries TRBV29-1 and TRBJ2-7, with 13 positions matching TRBD2. The CDR3 covers 14 residues. The V segment lost 7 bases and the J segment 6 bases; nucleotides outside the gene matches: 9. Germline CDR1 is SQVTM and CDR2 is ANQGSEA. CDR3 residues: CSAQTGTSGVEQYF. The DNA of the CDR3 is TGCAGCGCCCAAACCGGGACTAGCGGGGTCGAGCAGTACTTC.

This clone was found once. The V and J genes are TRBV7-2 and TRBJ2-7; D is unclear. V lost 1 base and J lost 1, with 11 bases in between. This CDR3 comprises 15 residues. CDR1 and CDR2 from the germline V gene are SGHTA and FQGNSA. CDR3 bases: TGTGCCAGCAGCTTAGGGGCAGTTTTGTCCTACGAGCAGTACTTC. It yields the protein CASSLGAVLSYEQYF.

This rearrangement joins TRBV2 to TRBJ1-1, with a tentative D call TRBD1 (5 bases). Germline loops: CDR1 SNHLY, CDR2 FYNNEI. The CDR3 contains 13 residues. V gave up 5 bases and J gave up 6 bases, with 13 bases separating them. CDR3 region: CASSFHDRPEAFF. The CDR3 region has the DNA TGTGCCAGCAGTTTCCATGACAGACCTGAAGCTTTCTTT.